A single sample gave rise to the 14 T cell receptor beta chains below, sequenced in a study of T cell responses to AZD1222 COVID-19 vaccine. Sequencing was performed with immunoSEQ multiplex PCR; in TCRdb, only in-frame clones are kept and a portion is missing. This sample carries roughly 120,000 clones, 75% to 90% of them seen once, and the ten largest clones take 2% to 3%. This material consisted of peripheral blood, taken on day 0 of AZD1222 vaccination. The receptors come from an adult in good health.

This clone was counted a single time. The rearrangement links TRBV14 to TRBJ2-1, with TRBD2 matching over 7 bases. V dropped 1 base and J dropped 1; count of bases not matched to a gene: 16. Germline V gene data show CDR1 as SGHDN and CDR2 as FVKESK. The CDR3 runs to 20 residues. As DNA, the CDR3 is TGTGCCAGCAGCCAAGGAATCGGTAGCGGGCCCCCGGGGTCCTACAATGAGCAGTTCTTC. It is translated as CASSQGIGSGPPGSYNEQFF. Combining the CDR3 with reference TRBV14 and TRBJ2-1 gives the whole variable domain EAGVTQFPSHSVIEKGQTVTLRCDPISGHDNLYWYRRVMGKEIKFLLHFVKESKQDESGMPNNRFLAERTGGTYSTLKVQPAELEDSGVYFCASSQGIGSGPPGSYNEQFFGPGTRLTVL.

The CDR3 protein is CASGPGQGRGGYTF. The CDR3 DNA sequence: TGTGCCAGCGGGCCGGGACAGGGTCGTGGTGGCTACACCTTC. The genes are TRBV2 and TRBJ1-2; 9 bases map to TRBD1. Germline lookup yields CDR1 SNHLY and CDR2 FYNNEI. V was pared by 8 bases and J by 7 bases, with 11 bases of the junction left unmatched. This CDR3 region has 14 residues. The full variable domain, completed using reference TRBV2 and TRBJ1-2, is EPEVTQTPSHQVTQMGQEVILRCVPISNHLYFYWYRQILGQKVEFLVSFYNNEISEKSEIFDDQFSVERPDGSNFTLKIRSTKLEDSAMYFCASGPGQGRGGYTFGSGTRLTVV.

The gene calls are TRBV28 and TRBJ2-7; D is uncertain. This CDR3 comprises 16 residues. The germline V gene has CDR1 MDHEN and CDR2 SYDVKM. Between the trimmed V and J ends, which lost 4 bases and 2 bases, there was a span of 18 bases. CDR3 coding DNA: TGTGCCAGCAGTTCTCCGCCCCCGCACAAACCCTACGAGCAGTACTTC. Its protein is CASSSPPPHKPYEQYF.

The rearrangement links TRBV15 to TRBJ2-2; TRBD2 might be the D (5 bases). This CDR3 has 11 amino acids. V was cut by 5 bases and J by 15 bases, with 13 bases left in between. Germline CDR1 LNHNV, CDR2 YYDKDF (reference sequence). CDR3 residues: CATSATEVLFF. DNA for the CDR3: TGTGCCACCAGCGCGACGGAGGTGTTGTTTTTT.

The rearrangement joins TRBV6-5 to TRBJ2-7; 8 bases match TRBD2. Germline assignment: CDR1 MNHEY and CDR2 SVGAGI. With 2 bases clipped from V and 2 bases from J, the junction kept 5 bases outside the gene matches. The CDR3 is 15 amino acids. CDR3 sequence: CASSYGSGGTYEQYF. For the CDR3, the DNA is TGTGCCAGCAGTTACGGGTCGGGAGGGACCTACGAGCAGTACTTC.

The rearrangement joins TRBV6-4 to TRBJ1-4; the D is unclear. CDR3 length equals 13 residues. V lost 0 bases and J 8 bases, leaving 7 bases between the germline ends. CDR1 and CDR2 from the germline V gene are MRHNA and SNTAGT. This chain's CDR3 is CASSDSPGEKLFF. The CDR3 nucleotides are TGTGCCAGCAGTGACTCCCCGGGGGAAAAACTGTTTTTT.

The chain employs TRBV9 and TRBJ1-2; tentatively, D is TRBD1 (5 bases). V was shortened by 0 bases and J by 7 bases, with 16 bases between the two germline ends. The germline V gene has CDR1 SGDLS and CDR2 YYNGEE. CDR3 size: 15 residues. The CDR3 reads CASSVGGTESGGYTF. CDR3 sequence (DNA): TGTGCCAGCAGCGTAGGCGGGACCGAGTCAGGTGGCTACACCTTC.

The chain joins TRBV28 to TRBJ2-5, with 7 bases lining up with TRBD1. The germline gives CDR1 MDHEN, CDR2 SYDVKM. Germline trimming cut 5 bases from V and 5 bases from J; bases unmatched to any gene: 11. The CDR3 covers 15 residues. The CDR3 sequence: CASSTLRGHDETQYF. For the CDR3, the DNA is TGTGCCAGCAGTACTCTTAGGGGGCATGACGAGACCCAGTACTTC.

The genes are TRBV5-5 and TRBJ1-2; 7 nucleotides line up with TRBD1. The CDR3 contains 13 residues. Germline assignment: CDR1 SGHKS and CDR2 YYEKEE (reference sequence). Germline trimming cut 4 bases from V and 6 bases from J; bases unmatched to any gene: 6. This chain's CDR3 is CASSETGRDGYTF. The CDR3 DNA reads as TGTGCCAGCAGCGAGACAGGGCGCGATGGCTACACCTTC.

This clone was observed a few times. This chain connects TRBV24-1 to TRBJ1-4; D ambiguous. The germline CDR1 and CDR2 sequences are KGHDR and SFDVKD. This CDR3 is 13 amino acids long. V was cut by 5 bases and J by 12 bases, with 15 bases left in between. CDR3: CATSAPPGIELFF. As DNA, the CDR3 is TGTGCCACCAGTGCCCCCCCGGGAATAGAACTGTTTTTT.

This rearrangement joins TRBV24-1 to TRBJ1-1, with unresolved D. Trimming took off 0 bases at V and 1 base at J, with 8 bases between the two ends. CDR1 and CDR2 (germline): KGHDR, SFDVKD. The CDR3 has 15 residues. The CDR3 sequence is CATSDLQDPNTEAFF. In nucleotides, the CDR3 is TGTGCCACCAGTGATTTGCAGGATCCGAACACTGAAGCTTTCTTT.

This chain connects TRBV30 to TRBJ2-5; 8 bases align to TRBD2. The CDR3 has 13 amino acids. Trimming removed 3 bases from V and 4 bases from J; junction bases left unmatched: 4. The germline V gene has CDR1 GTSNPN and CDR2 SVGIG (reference sequence). CDR3 residues: CAWRVAGTETQYF. Written as DNA, the CDR3 is TGTGCCTGGAGAGTAGCGGGAACAGAGACCCAGTACTTC.

V and J are TRBV5-1 and TRBJ1-2, with a tentative D call TRBD1 (5 bases). V gave up 4 bases and J gave up 5 bases, with 9 bases separating them. The CDR3 is 12 residues long. Per germline, CDR1 SGHRS and CDR2 YFSETQ. The CDR3 region has the DNA TGCGCCAGCAGCCAGGGAGGTTATGGCTACACCTTC. It is translated as CASSQGGYGYTF. The whole variable domain, filled in from reference TRBV5-1 and TRBJ1-2, reads KAGVTQTPRYLIKTRGQQVTLSCSPISGHRSVSWYQQTPGQGLQFLFEYFSETQRNKGNFPGRFSGRQFSNSRSEMNVSTLELGDSALYLCASSQGGYGYTFGSGTRLTVV.

The chain links TRBV28 to TRBJ2-2; D may be TRBD1 (6 bases). Germline values: CDR1 MDHEN, CDR2 SYDVKM. CDR3 size: 16 residues. V gave up 2 bases and J gave up 7 bases, with 17 bases separating them. This CDR3 reads CASSLRAGDGGGELFF. DNA for the CDR3: TGTGCCAGCAGTTTAAGGGCAGGGGACGGTGGCGGGGAGCTGTTTTTT.